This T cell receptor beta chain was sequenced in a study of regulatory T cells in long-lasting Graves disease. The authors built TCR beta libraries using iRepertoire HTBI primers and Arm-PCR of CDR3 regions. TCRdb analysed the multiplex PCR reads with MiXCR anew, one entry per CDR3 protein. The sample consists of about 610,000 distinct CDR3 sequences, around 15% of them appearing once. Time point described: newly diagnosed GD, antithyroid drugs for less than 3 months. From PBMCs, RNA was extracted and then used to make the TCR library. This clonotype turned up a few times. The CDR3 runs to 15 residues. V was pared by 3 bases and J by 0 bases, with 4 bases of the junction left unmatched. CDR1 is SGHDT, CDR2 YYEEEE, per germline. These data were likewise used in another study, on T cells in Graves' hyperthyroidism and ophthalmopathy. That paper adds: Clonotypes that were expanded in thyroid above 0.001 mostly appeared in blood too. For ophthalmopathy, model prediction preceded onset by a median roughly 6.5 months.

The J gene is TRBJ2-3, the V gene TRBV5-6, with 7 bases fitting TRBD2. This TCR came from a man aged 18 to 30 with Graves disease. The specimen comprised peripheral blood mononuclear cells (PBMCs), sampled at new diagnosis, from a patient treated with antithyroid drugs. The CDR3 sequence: CASSYGRTSTDTQYF. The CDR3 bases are TGTGCCAGCAGCTACGGGAGGACTAGCACAGATACGCAGTATTTT.